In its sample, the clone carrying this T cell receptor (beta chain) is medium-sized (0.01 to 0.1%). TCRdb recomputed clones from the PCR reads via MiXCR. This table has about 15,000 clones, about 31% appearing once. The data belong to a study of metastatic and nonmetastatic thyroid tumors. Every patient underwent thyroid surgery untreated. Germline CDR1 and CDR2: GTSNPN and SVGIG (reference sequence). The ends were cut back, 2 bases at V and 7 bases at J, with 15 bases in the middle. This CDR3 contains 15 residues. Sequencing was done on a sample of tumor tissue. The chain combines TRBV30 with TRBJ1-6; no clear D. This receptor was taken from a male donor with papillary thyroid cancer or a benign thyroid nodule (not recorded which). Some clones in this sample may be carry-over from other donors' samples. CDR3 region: CAWSKGTSGNSPLHF. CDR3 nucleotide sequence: TGTGCCTGGAGTAAGGGCACATCGGGGAATTCACCCCTCCACTTT.